These T cell receptor beta chains were read from a single sample in a study of Ad26.COV2.S vaccination and SARS-CoV-2 variants. Generated by immunoSEQ multiplex PCR, the TCRdb table keeps only in-frame clones and is missing some. The profile covers 360,000 or so clones, with more than 75% appearing a single time and roughly 3.6% taken by the ten largest. The sequences come from peripheral blood, collected in a trial of Ad26.COV2.S vaccine versus placebo. The receptors here all came from a person aged 18 to 65 who received the Ad26.COV2.S COVID-19 vaccine or a placebo. The CDR3 runs from the conserved cysteine through the conserved F or W. D genes are given only for firm matches. The size entry is marked missing in some rows and otherwise reads once, few, many or a size class.

d_call,v_call,clone_size,j_call,cdr3_aa,cdr3_nt
TRBD1,TRBV20-1,-,TRBJ1-3,CSASVQGFGNTIYF,TGCAGTGCTAGTGTACAGGGGTTTGGAAACACCATATATTTT
TRBD2,TRBV6-1,-,TRBJ2-2,CASSELAGDTGELFF,TGTGCCAGCAGTGAACTAGCGGGGGACACCGGGGAGCTGTTTTTT
-,TRBV23-1,-,TRBJ1-1,CASSHRQGEAAFF,TGCGCCAGCAGTCACCGCCAAGGAGAGGCAGCTTTCTTT
-,TRBV5-4,-,TRBJ1-6,CASSINRISNSPLHF,TGTGCCAGCAGCATCAACAGAATATCTAATTCACCCCTCCACTTT
-,TRBV25-1,-,TRBJ1-3,CASMDSGSGNTIYF,TGTGCCAGCATGGACTCAGGCTCTGGAAACACCATATATTTT
-,TRBV7-3,once,TRBJ2-1,CASSFGGANEQFF,TGTGCCAGCAGCTTCGGCGGGGCTAATGAGCAGTTCTTC
TRBD1,TRBV7-8,-,TRBJ1-5,CASSPTGYGQPQHF,TGTGCCAGCAGCCCGACAGGGTATGGTCAGCCCCAGCATTTT
-,TRBV7-9,-,TRBJ1-3,CASAPVGLSGNTIYF,TGTGCCAGCGCACCCGTGGGGTTATCTGGAAACACCATATATTTT
-,TRBV4-3,-,TRBJ2-7,CASSQAPTVSYEQYF,TGCGCCAGCAGCCAAGCCCCCACAGTTTCCTACGAGCAGTACTTC
-,TRBV7-9,-,TRBJ1-1,CASSLRGTEAFF,TGTGCCAGCAGCTTACGGGGCACTGAAGCTTTCTTT
-,TRBV7-8,-,TRBJ1-2,CASSLVGSYGYTF,TGTGCCAGCAGCTTAGTGGGCAGCTATGGCTACACCTTC
TRBD1,TRBV7-9,-,TRBJ1-2,CASSQRDSNCTF,TGTGCCAGCAGCCAGCGGGACAGTAATTGCACCTTC
TRBD1,TRBV5-1,-,TRBJ1-6,CASSPGQGGNSPLHF,TGCGCCAGCAGCCCGGGACAGGGAGGGAATTCACCCCTCCACTTT
-,TRBV5-4,-,TRBJ1-5,CASSLEPDDQPQHF,TGTGCCAGCAGCTTGGAACCAGACGATCAGCCCCAGCATTTT
-,TRBV11-3,-,TRBJ2-1,CASSSEGGTLYYNEQFF,TGTGCCAGCAGCTCAGAAGGCGGGACTCTCTATTACAATGAGCAGTTCTTC
-,TRBV6-1,-,TRBJ2-1,CASSVEAINSYNEQFF,TGTGCCAGCAGTGTAGAAGCAATTAACTCCTACAATGAGCAGTTCTTC
-,TRBV9,once,TRBJ2-2,CASSARRRAQNTGELFF,TGTGCCAGCAGCGCCCGCCGGAGGGCCCAGAACACCGGGGAGCTGTTTTTT
TRBD1,TRBV5-1,-,TRBJ2-3,CASSLTGASTDTQYF,TGCGCCAGCAGCCTGACAGGGGCCAGCACAGATACGCAGTATTTT
TRBD2,TRBV11-2,once,TRBJ2-1,CASRTLAGGNNEQFF,TGTGCCAGCAGAACCCTAGCGGGGGGCAACAATGAGCAGTTCTTC
TRBD1,TRBV11-2,-,TRBJ2-7,CASRLTGLNEQYF,TGTGCCAGCAGGTTGACAGGGTTGAACGAGCAGTACTTC
-,TRBV21-1,-,TRBJ2-7,CASIPGQAHYEQYF,TGTGCCAGCATCCCGGGACAGGCTCACTACGAGCAGTACTTC
-,TRBV5-1,once,TRBJ2-7,CASSKDGYSYEQYF,TGCGCCAGCAGCAAGGACGGCTACTCCTACGAGCAGTACTTC
-,TRBV7-8,-,TRBJ1-4,CASSLIGSLEDEKLFF,TGTGCCAGCAGCTTGATAGGGTCCTTAGAGGATGAAAAACTGTTTTTT
-,TRBV5-6,-,TRBJ1-4,CASSLNEKLFF,TGTGCCAGCAGCCTCAATGAAAAACTGTTTTTT
-,TRBV12-3/TRBV12-4,-,TRBJ2-1,CASSWGNEQFF,TGTGCCAGCAGTTGGGGGAATGAGCAGTTCTTC
-,TRBV7-7,-,TRBJ2-5,CASSLAPDGKETQYF,TGTGCTAGCAGCTTAGCCCCGGACGGAAAAGAGACCCAGTACTTC
-,TRBV2,-,TRBJ2-4,CASSENMGIENIQYF,TGTGCCAGCAGTGAAAATATGGGAATTGAAAACATTCAGTACTTC
TRBD1,TRBV2,-,TRBJ1-1,CAGRDRGPRTEAFF,TGTGCCGGCCGGGACAGGGGGCCTCGCACTGAAGCTTTCTTT
-,TRBV6-4,-,TRBJ1-6,CASSDRMGNSPLHF,TGTGCCAGCAGTGACAGGATGGGTAATTCACCCCTCCACTTT
TRBD1,TRBV19,-,TRBJ1-3,CASSTLQGQPGNTIYF,TGTGCCAGTAGTACCTTACAGGGGCAACCTGGAAACACCATATATTTT
TRBD1,TRBV7-9,once,TRBJ1-4,CASSRDRGNEKLFF,TGTGCCAGCAGCAGGGACAGGGGTAATGAAAAACTGTTTTTT
TRBD1,TRBV7-9,-,TRBJ1-6,CASSLGQDRNSPLHF,TGTGCCAGCAGCCTGGGACAGGACCGTAATTCACCCCTCCACTTT
-,TRBV5-6,-,TRBJ1-1,CASSLDMRARGTEAFF,TGTGCCAGCAGCTTGGATATGAGGGCCAGGGGAACTGAAGCTTTCTTT
-,TRBV18,-,TRBJ2-5,CASGLTQETQYF,TGTGCCAGCGGGCTAACTCAAGAGACCCAGTACTTC
-,TRBV5-4,-,TRBJ2-2,CASSLQNLGVVAGELFF,TGTGCCAGCAGCTTACAAAACCTCGGGGTCGTGGCCGGGGAGCTGTTTTTT
TRBD1,TRBV12-3/TRBV12-4,-,TRBJ1-2,CASTFGQGYGYTF,TGTGCCAGCACCTTCGGACAGGGCTATGGCTACACCTTC
TRBD2,TRBV14,-,TRBJ2-7,CASSRRRTSRDEQYF,TGTGCCAGCAGCCGAAGACGGACTAGCCGCGACGAGCAGTACTTC
-,TRBV19,-,TRBJ1-5,CASSINWGTGQPQHF,TGTGCCAGTAGTATTAACTGGGGTACAGGTCAGCCCCAGCATTTT
-,TRBV12-3/TRBV12-4,-,TRBJ2-1,CASRQGISEQFF,TGTGCCAGCAGGCAAGGGATTAGCGAGCAGTTCTTC
-,TRBV19,-,TRBJ1-5,CASSMRGAQPQHF,TGTGCCAGTAGCATGAGGGGAGCGCAGCCCCAGCATTTT
-,TRBV6-6,-,TRBJ2-1,CASRRGPLPRDEQFF,TGTGCCAGCAGGCGCGGGCCTCTCCCAAGGGATGAGCAGTTCTTC
-,TRBV19,-,TRBJ2-5,CASSIMQGPGGQETQYF,TGTGCCAGTAGTATCATGCAGGGGCCTGGGGGTCAAGAGACCCAGTACTTC
-,TRBV11-2,-,TRBJ1-2,CASSPGGGTNYGYTF,TGTGCCAGCAGCCCTGGTGGGGGCACTAACTATGGCTACACCTTC
-,TRBV2,-,TRBJ2-1,CASSGIRGSRHGEQFF,TGTGCCAGCAGTGGGATACGGGGGAGCAGGCACGGTGAGCAGTTCTTC
TRBD1,TRBV19,-,TRBJ1-6,CASSRQGDNSPLHF,TGTGCCAGTAGTAGACAGGGAGATAATTCACCCCTCCACTTT
TRBD1,TRBV7-8,-,TRBJ1-1,CASSFPAQGDPLVTEAFF,TGTGCCAGCAGCTTTCCCGCGCAGGGGGACCCCCTGGTGACTGAAGCTTTCTTT
-,TRBV10-3,-,TRBJ1-2,CAIRVDSSGGYTF,TGTGCCATCAGGGTCGACAGTTCGGGGGGCTACACCTTC
-,TRBV6-6,-,TRBJ1-1,CATKPGSMNTEAFF,TGTGCCACTAAACCGGGTTCGATGAACACTGAAGCTTTCTTT
TRBD1,TRBV5-1,once,TRBJ1-1,CASSWGTGGGTEAFF,TGCGCCAGCAGCTGGGGGACAGGGGGAGGCACTGAAGCTTTCTTT
TRBD1,TRBV11-1,once,TRBJ2-7,CASSDRDRVYEQYF,TGTGCCAGCAGCGACCGGGACAGGGTCTACGAGCAGTACTTC
-,TRBV7-9,-,TRBJ1-1,CASRRGGESTEAFF,TGTGCCAGCCGCCGTGGGGGCGAGAGCACTGAAGCTTTCTTT
TRBD2,TRBV5-1,once,TRBJ2-3,CASSLAGGRVDTQYF,TGCGCCAGCAGCTTAGCGGGGGGCAGGGTAGATACGCAGTATTTT
-,TRBV6-5,-,TRBJ2-7,CASSYSMRDTYEQYF,TGTGCCAGCAGTTACTCTATGAGAGATACCTACGAGCAGTACTTC
-,TRBV7-8,-,TRBJ1-2,CASSAHSGGYTF,TGTGCCAGCAGCGCACACTCGGGTGGCTACACCTTC
-,TRBV11-2,-,TRBJ1-6,CASSLDSRGYGSPLHF,TGTGCCAGCAGCTTAGATAGCCGGGGCTATGGTTCACCCCTCCACTTT
TRBD2,TRBV13,-,TRBJ2-1,CASSDTQRTSGGNEQFF,TGTGCCAGCAGCGATACCCAGAGGACTAGCGGGGGGAATGAGCAGTTCTTC